This TCR beta chain was captured in a study of shared clonotypes between healthy human individuals. Study-level findings and limits: When compared with the clonotypes that were shared by all four sorted-subset donors, the non-shared clonotypes turned out to have lower generation probabilities. Shared across a few donors were around 5% of the naive CD4 clonotypes.

The V gene's germline CDR1 is SGHKS and CDR2 YYEKEE (reference sequence). Deletions cut 7 bases from V and 2 bases from J, with 19 bases between. CDR3 length equals 15 residues. About this clone itself: Its matching antigen is unknown.

For sorted subsets, 150 to 200 ng DNA per replicate equaled 33,000 or so T cell genomes. Method: immunoSEQ multiplex PCR; TCRdb's copy keeps in-frame clones and lacks some. The sample has fewer than 1.8 million clones, approximately 98.5% seen once. The sequencing input was naive CD4+ T cells sorted from blood. Subset reported: CD45RA+ positively selected. The V and J genes are TRBV5-5 and TRBJ2-7; perhaps D is TRBD1 or TRBD2 (6 bases each). This sequence originates from a man aged 25-45 years in good health. The CDR3 reads CASYLLGGSAYEQYF. CDR3 in DNA: TGTGCCAGCTACCTTTTGGGGGGCTCGGCCTACGAGCAGTACTTC.